This TCR beta chain was sequenced for a study of CD8 T cells in Susac syndrome. Study-wide findings and caveats: The study admitted that it had a relatively small number of individuals in its TCR sequencing and HLA analysis.

This clonotype was detected only a few times. Its antigen remains unidentified. The CDR3 totals 13 residues. Germline lookup yields CDR1 MNHEY and CDR2 SMNVEV (reference sequence). Trimming took 3 bases from V and 3 from J, leaving 9 bases between them. RNA amounts of roughly 0.45 to 1 ug underwent reverse transcription with random hexamers. An immunoSEQ multiplex PCR amplified TCR beta CDR3 over 54 Vbeta and 13 Jbeta. TCRdb reprocessed the immunoSEQ multiplex PCR reads via MiXCR and lists one record per CDR3 protein. The profile shows about 280,000 distinct CDR3 sequences, around 84% of them singletons.

Sequenced sample: CD8+ T cells from PBMCs. The chain couples TRBV27 to TRBJ2-7; D may match TRBD1 or TRBD2 (6 bases each). The source of this sequence is a human donor with multiple sclerosis. CDR3: CASSLEGGYEQYF. The CDR3 coding sequence is TGTGCCAGCAGTTTGGAGGGGGGCTACGAGCAGTACTTC.